One and the same sample provided the 3 T cell receptor beta chains below, sequenced in a study of CD8 T cells in ankylosing spondylitis. TCRdb ran MiXCR on the 5' RACE reads and lists one entry per CDR3 protein. Here the sample spans around 230,000 distinct CDR3 sequences, under 8.5% being singletons. Sequencing used blood, either unsorted or a sorted T cell fraction (not recorded which). The receptors were gathered from a female donor with ankylosing spondylitis or in good health (not recorded which).

This clonotype was recorded at least ten times. The gene calls are TRBV11-2 and TRBJ2-2; D possibly corresponds to TRBD2 (6 bases). CDR1 SGHAT and CDR2 FQNNGV come from the germline V gene. With 6 bases removed from V and 6 bases from J, the gap between germline ends came to 20 bases. There are 16 residues in the CDR3. The CDR3: CASSPLGGTNPGELFF. For the CDR3, the DNA is TGTGCCAGCAGTCCCCTGGGAGGTACAAACCCCGGGGAGCTGTTTTTT.

This clonotype has just a few counts. The V call is TRBV4-3, the J call TRBJ1-1, with D possibly being TRBD1 (6 bases). CDR3 length equals 13 residues. V was shortened by 0 bases and J by 5 bases, with 7 bases between the two germline ends. The V gene's germline CDR1 is LGHNA and CDR2 YSLEER. CDR3 amino acids: CASSQERGTEAFF. The CDR3 coding sequence is TGCGCCAGCAGCCAAGAAAGGGGGACTGAAGCTTTCTTT.

In its sample, this clonotype was seen many times. The chain recombines TRBV7-2 with TRBJ2-1; the D is unclear. The V and J ends lost 5 bases and 8 bases respectively, with 19 bases between them. The germline gives CDR1 SGHTA, CDR2 FQGNSA. The CDR3 length is 15 residues. CDR3 in DNA: TGTGCCAGCAGCCTTTTTCTCCGGCAGGCAGATGAGCAGTTCTTC. Translating gives CASSLFLRQADEQFF.